This T cell receptor beta chain derives from a study of blood T cell repertoires in COVID-19. Clones were read by immunoSEQ multiplex PCR, and TCRdb kept only the in-frame ones, dropping some. The table records roughly 290,000 clones, more than 80% of them present only once. Germline V lookup: CDR1 SQVTM, CDR2 ANQGSEA. With 7 bases clipped from V and 5 bases from J, the junction kept 7 bases outside the gene matches. The CDR3 covers 14 residues. Material: peripheral blood. This sequence was found in a woman in her twenties or thirties with COVID-19, enrolled during active disease. The chain carries TRBV29-1 and TRBJ2-2, with TRBD2 identical over 10 bases. The CDR3 loop reads CSARGLAVTGELFF. CDR3 coding DNA: TGCAGCGCCCGAGGACTAGCGGTGACCGGGGAGCTGTTTTTT.